This note documents a single T cell receptor (beta chain) sequence. These data come from a study of blood T cell repertoires in COVID-19. Assay: immunoSEQ multiplex PCR; the TCRdb copy retains only in-frame clones and omits some. The sample includes 60,000 to 85,000 clones, more than 75% of them seen just once. Trimming took 4 bases from V and 7 from J, leaving 14 bases between them. The CDR3 is 13 residues long. Per germline, CDR1 LNHNV and CDR2 YYDKDF (reference sequence). The V call is TRBV15, the J call TRBJ2-7, with a tentative D call TRBD1 (5 bases). The sequencing sample was made of peripheral blood. The sequence derives from a human donor in a cohort sampled during active COVID-19. The CDR3 DNA follows: TGTGCCACCAGCATCGACAAATACAGGGAGCAGTACTTC. It specifies CATSIDKYREQYF.